Sequencing of this T cell receptor beta chain was carried out in a study of T cells after yellow fever vaccination. The CDR3 is 15 residues long. Germline V gene sequence: CDR1 LGHDT, CDR2 YNNKEL (reference sequence). The V and J ends lost 0 bases and 3 bases respectively, with 11 bases between them. MiXCR, applied by TCRdb to the 5' RACE reads, yields one record per CDR3 protein. The sample lists hundreds of thousands of distinct CDR3 sequences; roughly a sixth were seen once. Sample: PBMCs, taken 4 to 5 days after the first yellow fever vaccination. The V and J genes are TRBV3-1 and TRBJ1-1; D remains unclear. This TCR was recovered from a man younger than 30 who received the YFV17D yellow fever vaccine. The CDR3 bases are TGTGCCAGCAGCCAAGAAGCTGATGGCGACACTGAAGCTTTCTTT. The encoded protein is CASSQEADGDTEAFF.